The 19 T cell receptor beta chains listed next were all sequenced from one sample in a study of beta chain features in type 1 diabetes. Reverse transcription of all isolated RNA meant that expressed TCRB transcripts were sequenced. Generated by immunoSEQ multiplex PCR, the TCRdb table keeps only in-frame clones and is missing some. This repertoire shows 680,000 or so clones, about 14% found once; its top ten account for about 0.097%. Sequencing input: naive CD4+ T cells from blood. The receptor set was obtained from a man aged 18 to 30 in good health.

V usage is TRBV6-6 and J usage is TRBJ2-7, with D maybe TRBD1 (5 bases). V was pared by 4 bases and J by 2 bases, with 12 bases between. The CDR3 sequence is 14 residues long. Per germline, CDR1 MNHNY and CDR2 SVGAGI (reference sequence). The CDR3 nucleotides read TGTGCCAGCAGTTTGGGGCGCATCGCCTACGAGCAGTACTTC. This gives the protein CASSLGRIAYEQYF.

The V call is TRBV7-3, the J call TRBJ2-1, with 7 nucleotides matching TRBD1. The V segment lost 6 bases and the J segment 4 bases; nucleotides outside the gene matches: 9. This CDR3 region has 15 residues. The germline V gene has CDR1 SGHTA and CDR2 FQGTGA. Written as DNA, the CDR3 is TGTGCCAGCAGTAGAGGGGGACAGAGTTACAATGAGCAGTTCTTC. Protein product: CASSRGGQSYNEQFF.

This clone was detected only a few times. The chain is built from TRBV7-2 and TRBJ1-5, with a weak D call TRBD1 (5 bases). The CDR3 runs 15 residues. Per germline, CDR1 SGHTA and CDR2 FQGNSA. The V and J ends lost 1 base and 2 bases respectively, with 9 bases between them. The CDR3: CASSLDRMGNQPQHF. DNA for the CDR3: TGTGCCAGCAGCTTAGACAGGATGGGCAATCAGCCCCAGCATTTT.

This clone came up a few times. The chain joins TRBV2 to TRBJ2-7, with 8 bases identical to TRBD2. Trimming at V came to 0 bases and at J to 4 bases, leaving 11 bases not matched to a gene. This CDR3 region has 17 residues. CDR1 and CDR2 from the germline V gene are SNHLY and FYNNEI. CDR3 sequence: CASSEALPVSGGYEQYF. CDR3 coding DNA: TGTGCCAGCAGTGAAGCGCTTCCCGTGAGCGGGGGTTACGAGCAGTACTTC. The complete variable domain, with remaining parts taken from reference TRBV2 and TRBJ2-7, reads EPEVTQTPSHQVTQMGQEVILRCVPISNHLYFYWYRQILGQKVEFLVSFYNNEISEKSEIFDDQFSVERPDGSNFTLKIRSTKLEDSAMYFCASSEALPVSGGYEQYFGPGTRLTVT.

The chain couples TRBV5-1 to TRBJ2-3, with D tentatively TRBD1 or TRBD2 (7 bases each). CDR3 size: 18 residues. Per germline, CDR1 SGHRS and CDR2 YFSETQ. With 4 bases removed from V and 2 bases from J, the gap between germline ends came to 23 bases. CDR3 sequence (DNA): TGCGCCAGCAGCCCCCCAGGGGGGGCGGGGTTACTCACAGATACGCAGTATTTT. It translates to CASSPPGGAGLLTDTQYF.

This clone occurred a few times. This chain uses TRBV27 with TRBJ2-7; a weak D match, TRBD1 (6 bases). The CDR3 extends over 13 amino acids. The V and J ends lost 3 bases and 4 bases respectively, with 10 bases between them. CDR1 and CDR2 from the germline V gene are MNHEY and SMNVEV (reference sequence). The CDR3 region is CASSFGQLYEQYF. The CDR3 DNA reads as TGTGCCAGCAGTTTCGGACAGTTATACGAGCAGTACTTC.

This clone was counted a few times. The genes are TRBV5-1 and TRBJ1-6, with 8 positions matching TRBD1. Germline lookup yields CDR1 SGHRS and CDR2 YFSETQ. V lost 2 bases, J lost 8 bases, and 6 bases stayed unmatched. The CDR3 consists of 15 residues. The CDR3 is CASSFRSGGDSPLHF. In nucleotides, the CDR3 is TGCGCCAGCAGCTTTCGGTCAGGGGGCGATTCACCCCTCCACTTT.

This clone has just a few counts. This chain's CDR3 is CASSLRRGQFF. CDR3 DNA sequence: TGTGCCAGCAGTTTGCGGCGGGGGCAGTTCTTC. The chain links TRBV28 to TRBJ2-1, with D perhaps TRBD2 (6 bases). The CDR3 totals 11 residues. The germline gives CDR1 MDHEN, CDR2 SYDVKM. V lost 3 bases, J lost 12 bases, and 9 bases lay in between.

The J gene is TRBJ1-5, the V gene TRBV19, with D possibly matching TRBD1 (5 bases). The V end was cut by 3 bases, the J end by 3 bases, with 15 bases between. Germline V gene sequence: CDR1 LNHDA, CDR2 SQIVND (reference sequence). The CDR3 has 16 residues. The CDR3 DNA is TGTGCCAGTAGTATCCGCCGCCAGGGATACAATCAGCCCCAGCATTTT. This gives the protein CASSIRRQGYNQPQHF.

In its sample, this clone was seen a few times. This rearrangement joins TRBV5-1 to TRBJ2-1; D not certain. Looked up from germline, CDR1 is SGHRS and CDR2 is YFSETQ. This CDR3 region has 13 residues. The V gene lost 0 bases and the J gene lost 6 bases, with 7 bases spanning the gap. CDR3 amino acids: CASSLGPTNEQFF. The CDR3 region has the DNA TGCGCCAGCAGCTTGGGGCCAACCAATGAGCAGTTCTTC.

The chain has TRBV5-5 and TRBJ2-5; D is possibly TRBD2 (6 bases). The CDR3 runs 14 residues. Trimming shortened V by 2 bases and J by 5 bases, and 13 bases separated the two germline ends. CDR1 SGHKS and CDR2 YYEKEE come from the germline V gene (reference sequence). CDR3 nucleotide sequence: TGTGCCAGCAGCTTCGCGGGGATTCGGGAGACCCAGTACTTC. Amino acids: CASSFAGIRETQYF. Based on the CDR3 plus reference TRBV5-5 and TRBJ2-5, the full variable domain is DAGVTQSPTHLIKTRGQQVTLRCSPISGHKSVSWYQQVLGQGPQFIFQYYEKEERGRGNFPDRFSARQFPNYSSELNVNALLLGDSALYLCASSFAGIRETQYFGPGTRLLVL.

This clone was picked up a small number of times. V usage is TRBV19 and J usage is TRBJ2-5; possibly TRBD1 or TRBD2 for D (5 bases each). V lost 5 bases and J 5 bases, leaving 21 bases between the germline ends. The CDR3 loop spans 16 amino acids. CDR1 is LNHDA, CDR2 SQIVND, per germline (reference sequence). The chain's CDR3 is CASSVSGRANRETQYF. The DNA of the CDR3 is TGTGCCAGTAGTGTCTCGGGACGGGCGAATCGGGAGACCCAGTACTTC. The full variable domain, with the rest looked up from reference TRBV19 and TRBJ2-5, is DGGITQSPKYLFRKEGQNVTLSCEQNLNHDAMYWYRQDPGQGLRLIYYSQIVNDFQKGDIAEGYSVSREKKESFPLTVTSAQKNPTAFYLCASSVSGRANRETQYFGPGTRLLVL.

This clone was counted a few times. The chain combines TRBV29-1 with TRBJ2-1, with D unclear. The CDR3 has 15 residues. V lost 3 bases and J 0 bases, leaving 12 bases between the germline ends. Germline V gives CDR1 SQVTM, CDR2 ANQGSEA. The chain's CDR3 is CSVDKAASSYNEQFF. DNA for the CDR3: TGCAGCGTTGATAAGGCAGCAAGCTCCTACAATGAGCAGTTCTTC.

The genes are TRBV6-6 and TRBJ1-4; D may be TRBD1 (5 bases). Germline V gives CDR1 MNHNY, CDR2 SVGAGI (reference sequence). The CDR3 totals 13 residues. Trimming removed 9 bases at V and 7 bases at J, with 15 bases between. The chain's CDR3 is CASRGGLGEKLFF. The CDR3, as DNA: TGTGCCAGTCGCGGGGGTTTGGGTGAAAAACTGTTTTTT.

This clone turned up a few times. The V call is TRBV2, the J call TRBJ2-7, with TRBD1 matching over 10 bases. This CDR3 contains 14 residues. J lost 3 bases, V lost 6 bases, and 5 bases had no gene match. Germline CDR1 and CDR2: SNHLY and FYNNEI. The CDR3 bases are TGTGCCAGCAGCCCGGACAGGGGGTACTACGAGCAGTACTTC. This codes for CASSPDRGYYEQYF.

The chain uses TRBV28 and TRBJ1-5; 7 bases line up with TRBD1. Trimming at V came to 3 bases and at J to 4 bases, leaving 18 bases not matched to a gene. Germline loops: CDR1 MDHEN, CDR2 SYDVKM. The length of the CDR3 is 19 residues. The DNA for the CDR3 is TGTGCCAGCAGTTTCCTACCCAGGGGGGGGCATTCGGGAAATCAGCCCCAGCATTTT. Protein sequence: CASSFLPRGGHSGNQPQHF.

This clone appeared a few times. V and J are TRBV25-1 and TRBJ2-7, with 9 bases aligning to TRBD1. The CDR3 has 17 residues. The V and J ends lost 5 bases and 3 bases, in that order; junction bases with no gene match: 14. The V gene's germline CDR1 is MGHDK and CDR2 SYGVNS. DNA of the CDR3: TGTGCCAGCAGTAGGGGACAGGGATGCCGTATCCTCTACGAGCAGTACTTC. Its protein is CASSRGQGCRILYEQYF.

This chain uses TRBV7-9 with TRBJ2-3, with 14 positions matching TRBD2. J was trimmed by 4 bases and V by 5 bases; bases with no gene match: 5. This CDR3 is built from 16 residues. Germline CDR1 reads SEHNR; CDR2 reads FQNEAQ (reference sequence). The CDR3 bases are TGTGCCAGCAGCCGACGACTAGCGGGAGGGGCAGATACGCAGTATTTT. This encodes CASSRRLAGGADTQYF.

The genes are TRBV7-9 and TRBJ2-7; D is uncertain. This CDR3 is 14 amino acids long. Germline loops: CDR1 SEHNR, CDR2 FQNEAQ (reference sequence). Trimming stripped 4 bases from V and 1 base from J, with 11 bases between. The CDR3 DNA sequence: TGTGCCAGCAGCTCTGCTAGTCGATCCTACGAGCAGTACTTC. Its translation: CASSSASRSYEQYF. Drawing the rest from reference TRBV7-9 and TRBJ2-7, the complete variable domain is DTGVSQNPRHKITKRGQNVTFRCDPISEHNRLYWYRQTLGQGPEFLTYFQNEAQLEKSRLLSDRFSAERPKGSFSTLEIQRTEQGDSAMYLCASSSASRSYEQYFGPGTRLTVT.